The T cell receptor beta chain under discussion was sequenced for a study of Graves' ophthalmopathy and Graves' hyperthyroidism. Researchers took RNA transcripts and amplified TCR beta CDR3 regions from them. Investigators did first-round RT-PCR with HTBI primers, then second-round multiplex PCR. MiXCR was run by TCRdb on the multiplex PCR reads, yielding one entry per CDR3 protein. The sample records 170,000 or so distinct CDR3 sequences, approximately 40% being singletons. There are many counts of this clonotype. Sequenced input: peripheral blood. The sequence was collected from a man aged 25 to 40 with Graves' ophthalmopathy.

The CDR3 loop is CASKARGTGDDTEAFF. The CDR3 coding sequence is TGTGCCAGCAAGGCCAGGGGGACAGGGGATGACACTGAAGCTTTCTTT. The V call is TRBV2, the J call TRBJ1-1; 10 bases match TRBD1. Per germline, CDR1 SNHLY and CDR2 FYNNEI. The CDR3 is 16 amino acids. V trimming: 7 bases; J trimming: 3 bases; junction bases outside the gene matches: 11.